This T cell receptor beta chain was identified in a study of radiation and T cells in renal cell carcinoma. Findings and caveats of the study: From baseline, blood top tumor clonotypes peaked at 2 weeks post-radiation. Without pretreatment biopsies, baseline tumor clonotype presence was undetermined.

Specified time point: blood 4 weeks post-SBRT, at nephrectomy. Treatment noted: 15 Gy SBRT to primary tumor, nephrectomy 4 weeks later. Nephrectomy followed 15 Gy stereotactic body radiation by 4 weeks. The tumor was a clear cell renal cell carcinoma. Per germline, CDR1 GTSNPN and CDR2 SVGIG (reference sequence). This CDR3 has 12 residues. Trimming took off 0 bases at V and 6 bases at J, with 9 bases between the two ends. To note about this clone: Its specificity is unknown.

The method was immunoSEQ multiplex PCR; TCRdb's version includes in-frame clones alone and lacks a portion of them. The sample includes tens of thousands of clones, about 82% of them seen just once. This chain links TRBV30 with TRBJ2-7; D gene ambiguous. The specimen comprised blood, sampled from a patient whose treatment included radiotherapy and nephrectomy. The TCR was taken from a man aged 50-60 years with renal cell carcinoma. CDR3 region: CAWSVIRREQYF. DNA of the CDR3: TGTGCCTGGAGTGTGATTCGGCGCGAGCAGTACTTC. The full variable domain, its missing parts supplied by reference TRBV30 and TRBJ2-7, is SQTIHQWPATLVQPVGSPLSLECTVEGTSNPNLYWYRQAAGRGLQLLFYSVGIGQISSEVPQNLSASRPQDRQFILSSKKLLLSDSGFYLCAWSVIRREQYFGPGTRLTVT.